This paragraph covers one TCR beta chain sequence. Its antigen is not identified. The data belong to a study of beta chain features in type 1 diabetes. Study conclusions and caveats: In every one of the four CD4+ subsets, TCRB CDR3s were moderately but significantly shorter in Type 1 diabetes patients. In type 1 diabetes patients, VDJ junctions had fewer insertions; deletions at these junctions were more frequent.

The sequenced template was cDNA made from the entire isolated RNA. Assay used: immunoSEQ multiplex PCR; TCRdb lists only in-frame clones, some missing. The data contain around 280,000 clones, 15% of them singletons. The CDR3 is 15 residues long. Trimming at V came to 9 bases and at J to 6 bases, leaving 13 bases not matched to a gene. Germline V gives CDR1 MNHEY, CDR2 SMNVEV (reference sequence). The origin of this receptor is a man between 18 and 29 years old with type 1 diabetes. The genes are TRBV27 and TRBJ2-2; 7 bases map to TRBD1. The sample was naive CD4+ T cells from blood. CDR3 sequence: CASKIRDRLAGELFF. CDR3 in DNA: TGTGCCAGTAAGATCCGGGACAGATTAGCCGGGGAGCTGTTTTTT.